Here is one T cell receptor (beta chain) with its context. Its antigen is still unknown. The CDR3 is 18 residues long. The V and J ends lost 4 bases and 3 bases, in that order; junction bases with no gene match: 12. Looked up from germline, CDR1 is MGHDK and CDR2 is SYGVNS. The table came from immunoSEQ multiplex PCR; TCRdb's copy has only in-frame clones and leaves some out. Of 100,000 to 150,000 clones in the sample, approximately 94% were seen once. This record belongs to a study of cytomegalovirus exposure and HLA in healthy donors. The approximately 120-subject validation cohort, separate from the approximately 670-subject first cohort, included the donors. General study points: Subsequent analysis revealed that first-cohort TCR clusters tended to co-occur in the 120 or so validation repertoires.

The gene calls are TRBV25-1 and TRBJ1-4, with 9 bases fitting TRBD1. The TCR sequence derives from a young woman in good health and CMV-seronegative. The source material was PBMCs. CDR3 DNA: TGTGCCAGCAGTGCGACGCCGGGACAGGGAATGTCTAATGAAAAACTGTTTTTT. Residues: CASSATPGQGMSNEKLFF.